This is a list of T cell receptor beta chains from one sample in a study of type 1 regulatory T cells. TCRdb independently ran MiXCR on the reads; one entry per CDR3 protein. The table shows 75,000 to 100,000 distinct CDR3 sequences, with roughly 30% occurring only once. The sample taken for sequencing was CD4+ T cells, either the whole sample or a sorted fraction (not recorded which). The receptors here all came from a human donor in good health. CDR3s include the opening cysteine and the closing phenylalanine or tryptophan. Fields, in order: V gene, J gene, clone size, D gene, CDR3 DNA, CDR3 protein. The D gene is left open where the match is weak. Expanded clones are given a class, and other clones once, few, many or no size at all.

v_call: TRBV4-2
j_call: TRBJ2-7
clone_size: NA
d_call: NA
cdr3_nt: TGTGCCAGCAGCCAAGATCCCGAGAGCTCCTACGAGCAGTACTTC
cdr3_aa: CASSQDPESSYEQYF

v_call: TRBV20-1
j_call: TRBJ1-2
clone_size: few
d_call: TRBD1
cdr3_nt: TGCAGTGCCTTAACCGGGACAGGGAACTATGGCTACACCTTC
cdr3_aa: CSALTGTGNYGYTF

v_call: TRBV20-1
j_call: TRBJ2-1
clone_size: few
d_call: TRBD2
cdr3_nt: TGCAGTGCTAGAACGGCTAGCGGGACGTTATACAATGAGCAGTTCTTC
cdr3_aa: CSARTASGTLYNEQFF

v_call: TRBV19
j_call: TRBJ2-3
clone_size: NA
d_call: TRBD2
cdr3_nt: TGTGCCAGTAGGCCGACTAGCGGGAGTAGTGCAGATACGCAGTATTTT
cdr3_aa: CASRPTSGSSADTQYF

v_call: TRBV2
j_call: TRBJ1-1
clone_size: few
d_call: NA
cdr3_nt: TGTGCCAGCGGTACAAGGAGGGCTGAAGCTTTCTTT
cdr3_aa: CASGTRRAEAFF

v_call: TRBV4-2
j_call: TRBJ2-3
clone_size: NA
d_call: NA
cdr3_nt: TGTGCCAGCAGCCAGGGCGCTTGGGAGAAAGGGGCAGATACGCAGTATTTT
cdr3_aa: CASSQGAWEKGADTQYF

v_call: TRBV6-5
j_call: TRBJ1-2
clone_size: NA
d_call: TRBD1
cdr3_nt: TGTGCCAGCAGTTACTCGAGGGGGCGCAGCTATGGCTACACCTTC
cdr3_aa: CASSYSRGRSYGYTF

v_call: TRBV6-2/TRBV6-3
j_call: TRBJ2-1
clone_size: few
d_call: TRBD2
cdr3_nt: TGTGCCAGCACTACCCTAGCGGGATGGGCCGGTGAGCAGTTCTTC
cdr3_aa: CASTTLAGWAGEQFF

v_call: TRBV9
j_call: TRBJ1-1
clone_size: NA
d_call: TRBD1
cdr3_nt: TGTGCCAGCAGCTCGTGGACAGGGGGCGCATTTGGGGACACTGAAGCTTTCTTT
cdr3_aa: CASSSWTGGAFGDTEAFF

v_call: TRBV5-5
j_call: TRBJ2-3
clone_size: few
d_call: NA
cdr3_nt: TGTGCCAGCAGCTTCCAGCGGCAACCAGATACGCAGTATTTT
cdr3_aa: CASSFQRQPDTQYF

v_call: TRBV5-1
j_call: TRBJ1-2
clone_size: NA
d_call: NA
cdr3_nt: TGCGCCAGCAGCTTGGAAACAGGGAGCTACGGCTACACCTTC
cdr3_aa: CASSLETGSYGYTF

v_call: TRBV6-6
j_call: TRBJ1-1
clone_size: few
d_call: NA
cdr3_nt: TGTGCCAGCAGTTACGACACTGAAGCTTTCTTT
cdr3_aa: CASSYDTEAFF

v_call: TRBV6-2/TRBV6-3
j_call: TRBJ1-5
clone_size: NA
d_call: TRBD1
cdr3_nt: TGTGCCAGCAGTGACGCGACAGGGGCGGTTCAGCCCCAGCATTTT
cdr3_aa: CASSDATGAVQPQHF

v_call: TRBV7-8
j_call: TRBJ2-6
clone_size: NA
d_call: NA
cdr3_nt: TGTGCCAGCTCAATATTGCCCTCCTCTGGGGCCAACGTCCTGACTTTC
cdr3_aa: CASSILPSSGANVLTF

v_call: TRBV12-3/TRBV12-4
j_call: TRBJ2-3
clone_size: once
d_call: NA
cdr3_nt: TGTGCCAGCAGTCGTATTAGTGGCACAGATACGCAGTATTTT
cdr3_aa: CASSRISGTDTQYF

v_call: TRBV4-1
j_call: TRBJ1-1
clone_size: NA
d_call: NA
cdr3_nt: TGCGCCAGCAGCCACCTTCAGTGGGCGGGTAAGGAAGCTTTCTTT
cdr3_aa: CASSHLQWAGKEAFF

v_call: TRBV7-2
j_call: TRBJ2-7
clone_size: once
d_call: NA
cdr3_nt: TGTGCCAGCAGCTTAAGAGTAGCGGTAACCTACGAGCAGTACTTC
cdr3_aa: CASSLRVAVTYEQYF

v_call: TRBV27
j_call: TRBJ1-5
clone_size: NA
d_call: NA
cdr3_nt: TGTGCCAGCAGTTTATCAAGCCATCAGCCCCAGCATTTT
cdr3_aa: CASSLSSHQPQHF

v_call: TRBV20-1
j_call: TRBJ2-5
clone_size: NA
d_call: NA
cdr3_nt: TGCAGTGCTAGAGATGGGGGCGTTGGGACCCAGTACTTC
cdr3_aa: CSARDGGVGTQYF

v_call: TRBV10-2
j_call: TRBJ1-4
clone_size: few
d_call: NA
cdr3_nt: TGCGCCAGCAGTGAATGGGCAGCTTATAATGAAAAACTGTTTTTT
cdr3_aa: CASSEWAAYNEKLFF

v_call: TRBV7-9
j_call: TRBJ2-2
clone_size: few
d_call: NA
cdr3_nt: TGTGCCAGCAGGACGACAGGGAACACCGGGGAGCTGTTTTTT
cdr3_aa: CASRTTGNTGELFF

v_call: TRBV20-1
j_call: TRBJ2-3
clone_size: few
d_call: NA
cdr3_nt: TGCAGTGCCCACGTATTTACCGGAGATACGCAGTATTTT
cdr3_aa: CSAHVFTGDTQYF

v_call: TRBV5-1
j_call: TRBJ1-1
clone_size: many
d_call: TRBD1
cdr3_nt: TGCGCCAGCAACACCGGGACAGGGATGAACACTGAAGCTTTCTTT
cdr3_aa: CASNTGTGMNTEAFF

v_call: TRBV9
j_call: TRBJ2-3
clone_size: NA
d_call: NA
cdr3_nt: TGTGCCAGCAGCGTAAATCCTAGCACAGATACGCAGTATTTT
cdr3_aa: CASSVNPSTDTQYF

v_call: TRBV5-1
j_call: TRBJ2-1
clone_size: few
d_call: TRBD2
cdr3_nt: TGCGCCAGCAGCCAGCCTAGGCTAGCGGAACTCTACAATGAGCAGTTCTTC
cdr3_aa: CASSQPRLAELYNEQFF

v_call: TRBV2
j_call: TRBJ2-2
clone_size: NA
d_call: TRBD2
cdr3_nt: TGTGCCAGCAGCGCCGAGAGCGGGAGAGTGGCTGGGGAGCTGTTTTTT
cdr3_aa: CASSAESGRVAGELFF

v_call: TRBV12-3/TRBV12-4
j_call: TRBJ2-1
clone_size: once
d_call: NA
cdr3_nt: TGTGCCAGCGGGATTGAGCAGTTCTTC
cdr3_aa: CASGIEQFF

v_call: TRBV20-1
j_call: TRBJ2-2
clone_size: NA
d_call: NA
cdr3_nt: TGCAGTGCTAGTACGGGCTCCACCGGGGAGCTGTTTTTT
cdr3_aa: CSASTGSTGELFF

v_call: TRBV5-5
j_call: TRBJ2-7
clone_size: NA
d_call: NA
cdr3_nt: TGTGCCAGCAGCTTGGATCCGGGGGTGCCCTACGAGCAGTACTTC
cdr3_aa: CASSLDPGVPYEQYF

v_call: TRBV7-8
j_call: TRBJ2-7
clone_size: NA
d_call: NA
cdr3_nt: TGTGCCAGCAGCCCCCCCCCCGTAGGGGGGGTATACGAGCAGTACTTC
cdr3_aa: CASSPPPVGGVYEQYF